This TCR beta chain originates from a study of shared clonotypes between healthy human individuals. Study findings and constraints: Sorted-subset samples were not fully sequenced, rarefaction indicated. Sampling used blood alone; tissue repertoires probably differ. Generally, naive subsets (rather than memory subsets) showed larger estimated richness. Around 5.4% of naive CD4 clonotypes were common to a handful of donors.

Trimming pared 3 bases from V and 8 bases from J, leaving 12 bases between. From germline, CDR1 is SGHRS and CDR2 YFSETQ. The CDR3 extends over 13 amino acids. In regard to this clone: Antigen: not known.

Generated by immunoSEQ multiplex PCR, the TCRdb table keeps only in-frame clones and is missing some. The profile shows roughly 2,300,000 clones, roughly 92% of them singletons. The origin of this receptor is a man between 18 and 35 years old in good health. Some clones in this sample may be carry-over from other donors' samples. Sequenced sample: naive CD4+ T cells from PBMCs. Sample subset: CD45RA+ positively selected. The V and J genes are TRBV5-1 and TRBJ1-3, with a possible D match to TRBD1 (5 bases). The CDR3 DNA is TGCGCCAGCAGCTCCCTCCGGGGGGACACCATATATTTT. It encodes CASSSLRGDTIYF.